This entry lists 11 T cell receptor beta chains sequenced from one sample in a study of blood T cell repertoires in COVID-19. The protocol was immunoSEQ multiplex PCR, while the TCRdb copy is restricted to in-frame clones and leaves out a portion. Among about 8,500 clones listed, roughly 90% were seen once. The sequenced material came from peripheral blood. These receptors were obtained from a human donor with active COVID-19. The donor label of this sample is uncertain.

The V gene is TRBV4-3, the J gene TRBJ2-3; 8 nucleotides match TRBD2. The CDR3 has 16 residues. V trimming: 0 bases; J trimming: 8 bases; junction bases outside the gene matches: 10. Germline-derived CDR1 and CDR2 are LGHNA and YSLEER. CDR3 nucleotides: TGCGCCAGCAGCCAAGAGGCGACTAGCGTAAGGTCTACGCAGTATTTT. This codes for CASSQEATSVRSTQYF.

The rearrangement uses TRBV10-3 and TRBJ2-7; possibly TRBD1 for D (5 bases). The ends were cut back, 2 bases at V and 7 bases at J, with 12 bases in the middle. The CDR3 sequence is 13 residues long. Per germline, CDR1 ENHRY and CDR2 SYGVKD. CDR3 loop: CAISEINDSEQYV. The CDR3 nucleotides read TGTGCCATCAGTGAGATTAACGACAGTGAGCAGTACGTC.

The chain carries TRBV25-1 and TRBJ2-7, with 8 nucleotides matching TRBD1. This CDR3 region has 14 residues. CDR1 and CDR2 from the germline V gene are MGHDK and SYGVNS. The V gene end was trimmed by 4 bases and the J gene end by 0 bases; junction bases not matched to a gene: 2. The CDR3, as DNA: TGTGCCAGCAGTGGGACAGGGCTCTCCTACGAGCAGTACTTC. Protein: CASSGTGLSYEQYF.

The rearrangement uses TRBV28 and TRBJ2-3; D not resolved. The V end was cut by 5 bases, the J end by 2 bases, with 11 bases between. The germline V gene has CDR1 MDHEN and CDR2 SYDVKM. The CDR3 totals 14 residues. The CDR3: CASSADRLTDTQYF. The CDR3 DNA sequence: TGTGCCAGCAGTGCCGACCGACTCACAGATACGCAGTATTTT.

Worth noting for this clone: Other DNA variants within this sample encode the same CDR3. V and J are TRBV7-2 and TRBJ2-2; 7 bases align to TRBD1. The germline V gene encodes CDR1 SGHTA and CDR2 FQGNSA. This CDR3 contains 14 residues. V was clipped by 1 base and J by 4 bases; unmatched bases: 0. Here the CDR3 DNA reads TGTGCCAGCAGCTTAGGACAGGGCACCGGGGAGCTGTTTTTT. Translation: CASSLGQGTGELFF.

The chain uses TRBV10-2 and TRBJ2-7; D perhaps matches TRBD2 (6 bases). Germline V CDR1 and CDR2: WSHSY, SAAADI. CDR3 length: 12 amino acids. V was shortened by 6 bases and J by 1 base, with 7 bases between the two germline ends. DNA for the CDR3: TGCGCCAGCAGCGGAGGGTCCTACGAGCAGTACTTC. It codes for CASSGGSYEQYF.

This chain uses TRBV5-1 with TRBJ2-3, with D hard to call. The germline CDR1 and CDR2 sequences are SGHRS and YFSETQ. The ends were cut back, 5 bases at V and 0 bases at J, with 10 bases in the middle. This CDR3 contains 14 residues. The CDR3 here is CASSLLTSTDTQYF. Written as DNA, the CDR3 is TGCGCCAGCAGTCTCCTTACTAGCACAGATACGCAGTATTTT.

This clone was detected only once. The chain links TRBV6-2 or TRBV6-3 to TRBJ1-1, with TRBD1 identical over 9 bases. The V segment lost 2 bases and the J segment 0 bases; nucleotides outside the gene matches: 7. Per germline, CDR1 MNHEY and CDR2 SVGEGT. This CDR3 spans 17 amino acids. The CDR3 here is CASSYLRGTGLNTEAFF. The CDR3 nucleotides read TGTGCCAGCAGTTACCTGAGAGGGACAGGGCTGAACACTGAAGCTTTCTTT.

This clone was counted a single time. CDR3 in DNA: TGCGCCAGCAGCGTGGGGGACAGCTCCTACAATGAGCAGTTCTTC. Its protein product is CASSVGDSSYNEQFF. The chain uses TRBV5-1 and TRBJ2-1, with 7 bases aligning to TRBD1. Germline V lookup: CDR1 SGHRS, CDR2 YFSETQ. The CDR3 is made up of 15 amino acids. Trimming cost V 4 bases and J 0 bases; bases outside gene matches: 4.

The chain joins TRBV7-2 to TRBJ1-1; 8 bases line up with TRBD1. The junction had 6 bases not matched to a gene; V was cut back by 2 bases and J by 7 bases. Germline CDR1 reads SGHTA; CDR2 reads FQGNSA. This CDR3 is 14 amino acids long. CDR3 in DNA: TGTGCCAGCAGCTTAAGGCACAGGGGGGATGAAGCTTTCTTT. Translated, it gives CASSLRHRGDEAFF.

The gene calls are TRBV25-1 and TRBJ2-1, with TRBD1 identical over 10 bases. Germline V gene lookup returns CDR1 MGHDK and CDR2 SYGVNS. Unmatched junction bases numbered 10, after V lost 3 bases and J lost 8 bases. The CDR3 sequence is 16 residues long. The CDR3 bases are TGTGCCAGCAGTGACCCGGGACAGGGGAGTTCGGATGAGCAGTTCTTC. This encodes CASSDPGQGSSDEQFF.